This is a list of T cell receptor beta chains from one sample in a study of T cell responses to AZD1222 COVID-19 vaccine. Sequencing used immunoSEQ multiplex PCR; TCRdb keeps in-frame clones, though not all of them. The profile covers approximately 130,000 clones, with over 85% appearing a single time and roughly 1% taken by the ten largest. Sequenced material: peripheral blood, taken on day 0 of AZD1222 vaccination. The receptor set was obtained from an adult in good health. CDR3s include the opening cysteine and the closing phenylalanine or tryptophan. Each record gives: J gene, V gene, CDR3 length, D gene, clone size, CDR3 protein. The D gene is left open where the match is weak. The listing skips clone size in some rows; elsewhere it reads once, few, many or a size class.

j_gene: TRBJ1-2
v_gene: TRBV12-5
len: 14
d_gene: -
abundance: -
CDR3aa: CASGPPPGEHGYTF

j_gene: TRBJ1-5
v_gene: TRBV19
len: 14
d_gene: -
abundance: -
CDR3aa: CASTSDGPNQPQHF

j_gene: TRBJ1-3
v_gene: TRBV7-6
len: 16
d_gene: -
abundance: -
CDR3aa: CASSLAGAGSGNTIYF

j_gene: TRBJ1-3
v_gene: TRBV5-1
len: 14
d_gene: TRBD1
abundance: -
CDR3aa: CASSIGTGEDTIYF

j_gene: TRBJ2-2
v_gene: TRBV12-5
len: 17
d_gene: TRBD2
abundance: -
CDR3aa: CASGYGGAGGPIGELFF

j_gene: TRBJ2-1
v_gene: TRBV9
len: 16
d_gene: TRBD2
abundance: -
CDR3aa: CASSVTSGLGGGEQFF

j_gene: TRBJ2-1
v_gene: TRBV6-1
len: 15
d_gene: TRBD2
abundance: few
CDR3aa: CASSEASGGPSEQFF

j_gene: TRBJ1-2
v_gene: TRBV5-1
len: 13
d_gene: TRBD1
abundance: -
CDR3aa: CASSLAGTDGYTF

j_gene: TRBJ1-1
v_gene: TRBV10-3
len: 14
d_gene: -
abundance: -
CDR3aa: CAISEPPVNTEAFF

j_gene: TRBJ1-5
v_gene: TRBV27
len: 14
d_gene: -
abundance: -
CDR3aa: CASSLRQGNQPQHF

j_gene: TRBJ1-5
v_gene: TRBV27
len: 14
d_gene: -
abundance: -
CDR3aa: CASSLIGSNQPQHF

j_gene: TRBJ1-1
v_gene: TRBV19
len: 13
d_gene: -
abundance: -
CDR3aa: CASSMGRATEAFF

j_gene: TRBJ1-5
v_gene: TRBV7-9
len: 14
d_gene: TRBD1
abundance: -
CDR3aa: CASSLGTANQPQHF

j_gene: TRBJ1-1
v_gene: TRBV5-1
len: 14
d_gene: TRBD1
abundance: -
CDR3aa: CASSLAGGNTEAFF

j_gene: TRBJ2-7
v_gene: TRBV6-1
len: 13
d_gene: -
abundance: -
CDR3aa: CASSESGFYEQYF

j_gene: TRBJ2-1
v_gene: TRBV29-1
len: 11
d_gene: -
abundance: once
CDR3aa: CSVEGGNEQFF

j_gene: TRBJ1-3
v_gene: TRBV9
len: 16
d_gene: -
abundance: -
CDR3aa: CASSVGDVRSGNTIYF

j_gene: TRBJ2-1
v_gene: TRBV5-4
len: 15
d_gene: TRBD1
abundance: -
CDR3aa: CASSHGAGGRYEQFF

j_gene: TRBJ1-1
v_gene: TRBV11-2
len: 17
d_gene: -
abundance: -
CDR3aa: CASSQRTVNWTNTEAFF

j_gene: TRBJ2-3
v_gene: TRBV7-6
len: 18
d_gene: -
abundance: -
CDR3aa: CASSLVSQGPDSTDTQYF

j_gene: TRBJ2-7
v_gene: TRBV9
len: 14
d_gene: -
abundance: -
CDR3aa: CASSVGLAAYEQYF

j_gene: TRBJ1-2
v_gene: TRBV2
len: 13
d_gene: -
abundance: -
CDR3aa: CASSEGTAYGYTF

j_gene: TRBJ1-4
v_gene: TRBV7-9
len: 14
d_gene: -
abundance: -
CDR3aa: CASSPWFGDEKLFF

j_gene: TRBJ1-1
v_gene: TRBV6-5
len: 15
d_gene: -
abundance: -
CDR3aa: CASSYSGGGLTEAFF

j_gene: TRBJ2-3
v_gene: TRBV6-1
len: 16
d_gene: -
abundance: -
CDR3aa: CASSDLDRSETDTQYF

j_gene: TRBJ1-4
v_gene: TRBV11-2
len: 17
d_gene: -
abundance: -
CDR3aa: CASSENPRGPRREKLFF

j_gene: TRBJ1-1
v_gene: TRBV2
len: 15
d_gene: -
abundance: -
CDR3aa: CASGPWGLMNTEAFF

j_gene: TRBJ1-1
v_gene: TRBV7-9
len: 13
d_gene: -
abundance: -
CDR3aa: CASSTGRNTEAFF

j_gene: TRBJ1-2
v_gene: TRBV6-5
len: 15
d_gene: -
abundance: -
CDR3aa: CASSYSRQGTKGYTF

j_gene: TRBJ2-2
v_gene: TRBV19
len: 14
d_gene: TRBD2
abundance: -
CDR3aa: CASREAGGSGELFF

j_gene: TRBJ1-4
v_gene: TRBV10-2
len: 15
d_gene: -
abundance: -
CDR3aa: CASSESGKGEEKLFF

j_gene: TRBJ2-2
v_gene: TRBV19
len: 14
d_gene: -
abundance: -
CDR3aa: CASSMIAKGGELFF

j_gene: TRBJ2-1
v_gene: TRBV4-2
len: 16
d_gene: TRBD2
abundance: -
CDR3aa: CASSQDRRGGYNEQFF

j_gene: TRBJ1-1
v_gene: TRBV2
len: 13
d_gene: -
abundance: -
CDR3aa: CASRLGGGTEAFF

j_gene: TRBJ1-1
v_gene: TRBV12-5
len: 14
d_gene: -
abundance: -
CDR3aa: CASDLLGSNTEAFF

j_gene: TRBJ1-1
v_gene: TRBV7-9
len: 18
d_gene: -
abundance: -
CDR3aa: CASSLSPGPVGMNTEAFF

j_gene: TRBJ1-1
v_gene: TRBV7-6
len: 14
d_gene: -
abundance: -
CDR3aa: CASSRPEGDTEAFF

j_gene: TRBJ1-1
v_gene: TRBV7-7
len: 16
d_gene: -
abundance: -
CDR3aa: CASILTHSNMNTEAFF

j_gene: TRBJ2-3
v_gene: TRBV9
len: 14
d_gene: -
abundance: -
CDR3aa: CASSLKMVTDTQYF

j_gene: TRBJ2-3
v_gene: TRBV27
len: 15
d_gene: TRBD2
abundance: once
CDR3aa: CASSFQRGGADTQYF

j_gene: TRBJ2-1
v_gene: TRBV12-3/TRBV12-4
len: 13
d_gene: -
abundance: few
CDR3aa: CASSWTDYNEQFF

j_gene: TRBJ1-2
v_gene: TRBV30
len: 15
d_gene: TRBD1
abundance: -
CDR3aa: CAWASGTGGNYGYTF

j_gene: TRBJ2-2
v_gene: TRBV11-2
len: 12
d_gene: -
abundance: -
CDR3aa: CASSLTPGELFF

j_gene: TRBJ1-2
v_gene: TRBV5-1
len: 15
d_gene: TRBD1
abundance: -
CDR3aa: CASSLGQGMIYGYTF

j_gene: TRBJ1-2
v_gene: TRBV18
len: 18
d_gene: -
abundance: -
CDR3aa: CASSPQPSGANIGYGYTF

j_gene: TRBJ2-7
v_gene: TRBV29-1
len: 12
d_gene: -
abundance: -
CDR3aa: CSVETGAYEQYF

j_gene: TRBJ1-1
v_gene: TRBV5-1
len: 14
d_gene: -
abundance: -
CDR3aa: CASSPLGVRTEAFF

j_gene: TRBJ1-2
v_gene: TRBV9
len: 14
d_gene: -
abundance: once
CDR3aa: CASRRHGVDYGYTF